The 15 T cell receptor beta chains reported below all come from one sample, sequenced in a study of cytomegalovirus exposure and HLA in healthy donors. The PCR made use of 60 Vbeta and 13 Jbeta primers. The assay was immunoSEQ multiplex PCR, and TCRdb's table has in-frame clones only and misses some. The sample lists about 160,000 clones, approximately 86% seen once, with roughly 2% in the top ten. Input material: PBMCs. The receptors derive from a woman aged 18 to 35 in good health and CMV-seronegative.

CDR3 amino acids: CAGDPAGGGNEQFF. In DNA, the CDR3 is TGTGCCGGTGACCCAGCGGGAGGAGGGAATGAGCAGTTCTTC. The rearrangement joins TRBV6-4 to TRBJ2-1; 9 bases match TRBD2. Germline CDR1 is MRHNA and CDR2 is SNTAGT. The J segment lost 7 bases and the V segment lost 11 bases, leaving 12 bases of the junction unmatched. This CDR3 spans 14 amino acids.

The rearrangement uses TRBV9 and TRBJ1-2; 8 bases line up with TRBD1. The CDR3 is 14 residues long. With V trimmed by 4 bases and J by 1 base, 3 bases remained unmatched. CDR1 SGDLS and CDR2 YYNGEE come from the germline V gene. CDR3 nucleotide sequence: TGTGCCAGCAGCTCACAGGGGGATAACTATGGCTACACCTTC. Translated: CASSSQGDNYGYTF.

V usage is TRBV7-6 and J usage is TRBJ2-5; tentative D call: TRBD2 (5 bases). The V and J ends lost 5 bases and 4 bases respectively, with 17 bases between them. In germline, CDR1 is SGHVS, CDR2 FNYEAQ. The length of the CDR3 is 15 residues. The chain's CDR3 is CASSPKGYLAETQYF. The CDR3 nucleotides are TGTGCCAGCAGCCCGAAAGGGTACCTAGCAGAGACCCAGTACTTC.

V gene TRBV15 combines with J gene TRBJ2-1; D gene uncertain. Trimming removed 0 bases from V and 6 bases from J, with 6 bases in between. This CDR3 spans 13 amino acids. Germline V gives CDR1 LNHNV, CDR2 YYDKDF (reference sequence). As DNA, the CDR3 is TGTGCCACCAGCAGAGATCTCTCCAATGAGCAGTTCTTC. Translated, it gives CATSRDLSNEQFF. The full variable domain, its missing parts supplied by reference TRBV15 and TRBJ2-1, is DAMVIQNPRYQVTQFGKPVTLSCSQTLNHNVMYWYQQKSSQAPKLLFHYYDKDFNNEADTPDNFQSRRPNTSFCFLDIRSPGLGDTAMYLCATSRDLSNEQFFGPGTRLTVL.

The gene calls are TRBV4-1 and TRBJ2-7, with a tentative D call TRBD2 (5 bases). The CDR3 is 16 residues long. Looked up from germline, CDR1 is MGHRA and CDR2 is YSYEKL. V dropped 0 bases and J dropped 4 bases, with 16 bases sitting between them. The CDR3 DNA reads TGCGCCAGCAGCCAAGACCCTGCCGGGGAGCTTTACGAGCAGTACTTC. This gives the protein CASSQDPAGELYEQYF.

V gene TRBV11-2 combines with J gene TRBJ1-1, with D hard to call. The germline V gene has CDR1 SGHAT and CDR2 FQNNGV. Between the trimmed V and J ends, which lost 3 bases and 5 bases, there was a span of 13 bases. The CDR3 has 14 amino acids. CDR3 sequence reads: CASSLGPGGTEAFF. CDR3 nucleotides: TGTGCCAGCAGCTTGGGCCCAGGTGGGACTGAAGCTTTCTTT.

The chain uses TRBV27 and TRBJ1-1; D unclear. Trimming shortened V by 6 bases and J by 1 base, and 9 bases separated the two germline ends. Germline V lookup: CDR1 MNHEY, CDR2 SMNVEV (reference sequence). The CDR3 is 13 amino acids. CDR3 amino acids: CASSQRGNTEAFF. CDR3 nucleotide sequence: TGTGCCAGCAGCCAGCGGGGGAACACTGAAGCTTTCTTT.

The V call is TRBV6-1, the J call TRBJ2-3, with TRBD2 identical over 11 bases. The CDR3 is 15 residues long. The V gene end was trimmed by 4 bases and the J gene end by 4 bases; junction bases not matched to a gene: 4. The V gene's germline CDR1 is MNHNS and CDR2 SASEGT. CDR3 nucleotides: TGTGCCAGCAGTGGCACTAGCGGGGGCTCAGATACGCAGTATTTT. It encodes CASSGTSGGSDTQYF.

The J gene is TRBJ1-1, the V gene TRBV5-1; D might be TRBD1 (5 bases). CDR3 length equals 14 residues. With 1 base removed from V and 5 bases from J, the gap between germline ends came to 12 bases. CDR1 SGHRS and CDR2 YFSETQ come from the germline V gene. The CDR3 coding sequence is TGCGCCAGCAGCTTGCCAGGGCTGGGGACTGAAGCTTTCTTT. Protein product: CASSLPGLGTEAFF.

This sequence joins TRBV2 and TRBJ2-7; 9 nucleotides agree with TRBD2. Per germline, CDR1 SNHLY and CDR2 FYNNEI. With 7 bases clipped from V and 9 bases from J, the junction kept 25 bases outside the gene matches. This CDR3 region has 18 residues. The CDR3 region is CASTNPRGTSRFAYVQYF. Written as DNA, the CDR3 is TGTGCCAGCACCAACCCCCGTGGGACTAGCCGGTTTGCTTATGTGCAGTACTTC.

This clone was observed a few times. V is TRBV28 and J is TRBJ1-1; weak D call: TRBD1 (5 bases). The CDR3 sequence is 14 residues long. V lost 6 bases and J 1 base, leaving 12 bases between the germline ends. The germline V gene encodes CDR1 MDHEN and CDR2 SYDVKM. CDR3 amino acids: CASRGGGTNTEAFF. DNA for the CDR3: TGTGCCAGCAGGGGGGGAGGGACGAACACTGAAGCTTTCTTT.

This clone came up once. V and J are TRBV5-1 and TRBJ1-1; no clear D. This CDR3 spans 13 amino acids. V lost 4 bases to trimming and J lost 1 base, with 8 bases between them. The germline gives CDR1 SGHRS, CDR2 YFSETQ. The CDR3 DNA reads as TGCGCCAGCAGCCTATATAAGAACACTGAAGCTTTCTTT. This encodes CASSLYKNTEAFF.

The rearrangement links TRBV2 to TRBJ1-5; 9 nucleotides match TRBD1. The ends lost 0 bases at V and 6 bases at J; junction bases unmatched: 3. Germline V gives CDR1 SNHLY, CDR2 FYNNEI. The CDR3 is made up of 15 amino acids. CDR3 region: CASSEATGGIQPQHF. DNA of the CDR3: TGTGCCAGCAGTGAAGCCACAGGGGGCATTCAGCCCCAGCATTTT.

This clone was detected only once. This sequence joins TRBV10-3 and TRBJ2-5, with D perhaps TRBD2 (5 bases). The CDR3 runs to 12 residues. The germline gives CDR1 ENHRY, CDR2 SYGVKD. With 10 bases removed from V and 3 bases from J, the gap between germline ends came to 12 bases. Here the CDR3 DNA reads TGTGCCAACGGGGAGTTTGAAGAGACCCAGTACTTC. This sequence encodes CANGEFEETQYF.

This clone showed up just once. V gene TRBV9 combines with J gene TRBJ2-5; 8 bases agree with TRBD2. CDR1 and CDR2 (germline): SGDLS, YYNGEE. Germline trimming cut 4 bases from V and 5 bases from J; bases unmatched to any gene: 10. The CDR3 has 15 amino acids. This chain's CDR3 is CASSLTGGQGETQYF. The CDR3 DNA sequence: TGTGCCAGCAGCTTGACGGGGGGGCAGGGCGAGACCCAGTACTTC.